This TCR beta chain was identified in a study of blood T cell repertoires in COVID-19. Study as a whole: T cells, B-cell-depleted T cells, or PBMCs provided the cDNA or gDNA that served as material.

V lost 3 bases and J 1 base, leaving 15 bases between the germline ends. Germline-derived CDR1 and CDR2 are ENHRY and SYGVKD. This CDR3 is built from 16 residues. Original processing methods: From reference gene primer amplification, estimates of nucleated cell counts were derived. The data were produced by immunoSEQ multiplex PCR, yet TCRdb's version contains in-frame clones alone and is incomplete. V, J and clone size are those of that table, while D and trimming were read from the DNA. The repertoire consists of around 200,000 clones, with about 80% occurring once and the leading ten covering about 4.2%.

This TCR was recovered from a man aged 45-65 years with active or convalescent COVID-19. The chain couples TRBV10-3 to TRBJ1-1; D ambiguous. Sequences were obtained from peripheral blood. Here the CDR3 DNA reads TGTGCCATCAGTGAATTAGCCCCACCGCGGAACACTGAAGCTTTCTTT. The encoded protein is CAISELAPPRNTEAFF.